The T cell receptor (beta chain) described here comes from a study of breast tumors, draining lymph nodes, adjacent tissues. Study findings and constraints: Luminal-like breast cancer showed significantly higher tumor–nontumor repertoire similarity than basal-like. Tumor T cell lymph node origin was a supported hypothesis, not proven. Tumor repertoires ranked between lymph nodes and nontumor tissue in diversity, with V and J gene preferences.

Concerning this clonotype itself: Its target is not known.

Breast cancer patients provided tissue from their axillary draining lymph nodes. Germline values: CDR1 SGDLS, CDR2 YYNGEE. This CDR3 contains 12 residues. V was trimmed by 0 bases and J by 10 bases, leaving 7 bases between them. Via MiXCR, TCRdb re-called the multiplex PCR reads, giving one row per CDR3 protein. The data contain under 300,000 distinct CDR3 sequences, about 34% of them singletons. The sample was axillary lymph node tissue. This TCR came from a female donor with breast cancer. Some clones in this sample may be carry-over from other donors' samples. The chain combines TRBV9 with TRBJ1-4, with D unclear. CDR3 protein: CASSVGAGKLFF. CDR3 coding DNA: TGTGCCAGCAGCGTAGGGGCGGGAAAACTGTTTTTT. The full variable domain, in which reference TRBV9 and TRBJ1-4 provide the parts outside the CDR3, is DSGVTQTPKHLITATGQRVTLRCSPRSGDLSVYWYQQSLDQGLQFLIQYYNGEERAKGNILERFSAQQFPDLHSELNLSSLELGDSALYFCASSVGAGKLFFGSGTQLSVL.